This is a list of T cell receptor beta chains from one sample in a study of CD8+CD57+ T cells in acquired aplastic anemia. TCRdb reprocessed the reads via MiXCR and lists one record per CDR3 protein. The sample consists of about 160,000 distinct CDR3 sequences, roughly 48% of them appearing once. The source material was sorted CD4+, CD8+, or CD8+CD57+ T cells (not recorded which) from PBMCs. The receptors originated from a human donor with aplastic anemia. Both conserved end residues are trimmed from each CDR3. Each record gives: V gene, clone size, CDR3 protein. Size is omitted from some rows. Given values are once, few, many or a class for expanded clones.

TRBV29-1,many,SVGDGNQPQH
TRBV2,.,ASRGDSRVDT
TRBV28,.,ASSGGELPYGYT
TRBV19,many,ASSPPGRSSYNEQF
TRBV19,many,ASWDGGGPTSETQY
TRBV20-1,once,SATPQGNEQY
TRBV5-1,many,ASSFREEGAEAF
TRBV19,many,ASGEGGATNEKLF
TRBV9,many,ASSVAGTSDYEQY
TRBV20-1,many,SARLAGDLNEQF
TRBV5-1,many,ASSSGRTGKNTEAF
TRBV7-2,.,ASSLGFNTGELF
TRBV7-3,many,ASSLTTAVNSPLH